The 27 T cell receptor beta chains in this list originate from one sample, sequenced in a study of blood T cell repertoires in COVID-19. TCRdb's table, derived via immunoSEQ multiplex PCR, lists solely in-frame clones and lacks some. Here the sample spans some 160,000 clones, 75% to 85% being singletons. Sequenced input: peripheral blood. These receptors all come from a man aged 55 to 69 with acute or convalescent COVID-19.

The chain combines TRBV7-9 with TRBJ1-2; 9 bases are shared with TRBD1. V shed 4 bases and J 8 bases; nucleotides not matched to a gene: 17. The CDR3 has 17 residues. Looked up from germline, CDR1 is SEHNR and CDR2 is FQNEAQ (reference sequence). CDR3 sequence reads: CASSWGESPGQGSGYTF. The CDR3 nucleotides read TGTGCCAGCAGCTGGGGCGAGTCACCGGGACAGGGTAGCGGCTACACCTTC.

The rearrangement links TRBV27 to TRBJ1-2; D is unresolved. This CDR3 has 13 amino acids. Germline CDR1 and CDR2: MNHEY and SMNVEV (reference sequence). V lost 5 bases and J 1 base, leaving 8 bases between the germline ends. The CDR3 is CASSPRFNYGYTF. The CDR3 DNA reads as TGTGCCAGCAGTCCCCGGTTTAACTATGGCTACACCTTC.

This chain links TRBV19 with TRBJ2-1; 7 positions match TRBD1. The CDR3 runs to 17 residues. Germline V lookup: CDR1 LNHDA, CDR2 SQIVND (reference sequence). V was clipped by 0 bases and J by 4 bases; unmatched bases: 9. CDR3 sequence reads: CASSIDATGLWYNEQFF. The CDR3 DNA is TGTGCCAGTAGTATAGATGCGACAGGGTTATGGTACAATGAGCAGTTCTTC.

This rearrangement joins TRBV21-1 to TRBJ2-5; the listed D gene, TRBD1, was not tested against the DNA. TRBV21-1 is termed a pseudogene. The CDR3 is 15 amino acids. The CDR3 region has the DNA TGTGCCAGCAGCAAAGCGCACAGGGGGAGGGGGACCCAGTACTTC. This gives the protein CASSKAHRGRGTQYF.

The J gene is TRBJ2-3, the V gene TRBV4-1, with 9 bases identical to TRBD2. The V segment lost 0 bases and the J segment 3 bases; nucleotides outside the gene matches: 7. CDR3 size: 17 residues. Germline CDR1 reads MGHRA; CDR2 reads YSYEKL. In nucleotides, the CDR3 is TGCGCCAGCAGCCAAGATATTGGTAGCGGGAGTACAGATACGCAGTATTTT. Its protein is CASSQDIGSGSTDTQYF.

The genes are TRBV24-1 and TRBJ1-4; D call uncertain. The length of the CDR3 is 14 residues. Germline assignment: CDR1 KGHDR and CDR2 SFDVKD. The V gene lost 4 bases and the J gene lost 0 bases, with 5 bases spanning the gap. The CDR3 nucleotides are TGTGCCACCAGTGACCTCTCAACTAATGAAAAACTGTTTTTT. Amino acids: CATSDLSTNEKLFF.

The chain links TRBV12-5 to TRBJ2-7; D is perhaps TRBD2 (6 bases). The CDR3 consists of 17 residues. Per germline, CDR1 LGHNT and CDR2 FRNRAP. V lost 1 base and J 2 bases, leaving 18 bases between the germline ends. Here the CDR3 reads CASGLAVIRGGPYEQYF. CDR3 DNA sequence: TGTGCTAGTGGTTTGGCCGTCATCCGTGGAGGGCCCTACGAGCAGTACTTC.

This clone appeared a single time. The rearrangement joins TRBV5-1 to TRBJ2-1; 12 bases are shared with TRBD1. Germline values: CDR1 SGHRS, CDR2 YFSETQ. V gave up 4 bases and J gave up 8 bases; unmatched junction bases: 7. The CDR3 contains 15 residues. In DNA, the CDR3 is TGCGCCAGCAGCCAGGGGACAGGGGGCTGGGATGAGCAGTTCTTC. As protein: CASSQGTGGWDEQFF. The complete variable domain, with remaining parts taken from reference TRBV5-1 and TRBJ2-1, reads KAGVTQTPRYLIKTRGQQVTLSCSPISGHRSVSWYQQTPGQGLQFLFEYFSETQRNKGNFPGRFSGRQFSNSRSEMNVSTLELGDSALYLCASSQGTGGWDEQFFGPGTRLTVL.

The V and J genes are TRBV12-3 or TRBV12-4 and TRBJ2-7; D is undetermined. CDR3 length: 11 amino acids. V gave up 5 bases and J gave up 6 bases, with 8 bases separating them. DNA of the CDR3: TGTGCCAGCAGTGTGCTCGGCGAGCAGTACTTC. Encoded protein: CASSVLGEQYF.

The rearrangement joins TRBV19 to TRBJ2-1; D not resolved. V was pared by 1 base and J by 8 bases, with 9 bases between. Germline V lookup: CDR1 LNHDA, CDR2 SQIVND (reference sequence). The CDR3 runs 13 residues. The CDR3 DNA reads TGTGCCAGTAGTATAGGGGTCCGGGATGAGCAGTTCTTC. It yields the protein CASSIGVRDEQFF. Full variable domain (rest looked up from reference TRBV19 and TRBJ2-1): DGGITQSPKYLFRKEGQNVTLSCEQNLNHDAMYWYRQDPGQGLRLIYYSQIVNDFQKGDIAEGYSVSREKKESFPLTVTSAQKNPTAFYLCASSIGVRDEQFFGPGTRLTVL.

V is TRBV7-9 and J is TRBJ1-6; 12 bases align to TRBD1. The germline V gene has CDR1 SEHNR and CDR2 FQNEAQ (reference sequence). This CDR3 region has 14 residues. J was trimmed by 15 bases and V by 5 bases; bases with no gene match: 8. The CDR3 loop is CASSPGQGALYLHF. CDR3 DNA: TGTGCCAGCAGCCCGGGACAGGGGGCCCTTTACCTCCACTTT. Full variable domain (remainder filled in from reference TRBV7-9 and TRBJ1-6): DTGVSQNPRHKITKRGQNVTFRCDPISEHNRLYWYRQTLGQGPEFLTYFQNEAQLEKSRLLSDRFSAERPKGSFSTLEIQRTEQGDSAMYLCASSPGQGALYLHFGNGTRLTVT.

The chain employs TRBV19 and TRBJ2-1; the D gene is possibly TRBD2 (6 bases). The CDR3 runs to 14 residues. V lost 7 bases and J lost 4, with 14 bases in between. Germline loops: CDR1 LNHDA, CDR2 SQIVND (reference sequence). In nucleotides, the CDR3 is TGTGCCAGTACTCAAAGCGGGCGGTACAATGAGCAGTTCTTC. Translated: CASTQSGRYNEQFF.

This clone was counted only a few times. V gene TRBV5-1 combines with J gene TRBJ1-5; D unclear. Germline values: CDR1 SGHRS, CDR2 YFSETQ. The CDR3 loop spans 14 amino acids. Trimming took 4 bases from V and 6 from J, leaving 14 bases between them. For the CDR3, the DNA is TGCGCCAGCAGCGAGGCCCGCCGGCGTCAGCCCCAGCATTTT. Translating gives CASSEARRRQPQHF. Full variable domain (remainder filled in from reference TRBV5-1 and TRBJ1-5): KAGVTQTPRYLIKTRGQQVTLSCSPISGHRSVSWYQQTPGQGLQFLFEYFSETQRNKGNFPGRFSGRQFSNSRSEMNVSTLELGDSALYLCASSEARRRQPQHFGDGTRLSIL.

The chain is built from TRBV24-1 and TRBJ1-1; 8 nucleotides align to TRBD1. Germline values: CDR1 KGHDR, CDR2 SFDVKD. J was trimmed by 4 bases and V by 2 bases; bases with no gene match: 5. CDR3 length equals 15 residues. The CDR3 region has the DNA TGTGCCACCAGTGATTCCAGGGGGCTGGTCACTGAAGCTTTCTTT. Its translation is CATSDSRGLVTEAFF.

The V gene is TRBV6-4, the J gene TRBJ2-1; the match to TRBD2 covers 7 bases. V shed 0 bases, J shed 2 bases, and the junction held 1 base outside the gene matches. In germline, CDR1 is MRHNA, CDR2 SNTAGT. This CDR3 spans 15 amino acids. CDR3 loop: CASSDSAGAYNEQFF. The CDR3 DNA follows: TGTGCCAGCAGTGACTCGGCGGGAGCCTACAATGAGCAGTTCTTC.

In DNA form, the CDR3 reads TGTGCCAGCAGTGCGGGGCGAGGAGGGTATAGCAATCAGCCCCAGCATTTT. Amino acid sequence: CASSAGRGGYSNQPQHF. The chain combines TRBV6-1 with TRBJ1-5; D might be TRBD1 (5 bases). Trimming removed 4 bases at V and 0 bases at J, with 16 bases between. This CDR3 is built from 17 residues. In germline, CDR1 is MNHNS, CDR2 SASEGT.

This clone was seen a single time. This chain connects TRBV9 to TRBJ2-1; D gene unclear. The CDR3 extends over 15 amino acids. Trimming took 0 bases from V and 2 from J, leaving 9 bases between them. The germline V gene encodes CDR1 SGDLS and CDR2 YYNGEE. CDR3: CASSVGHLPYNEQFF. DNA for the CDR3: TGTGCCAGCAGCGTAGGACATTTGCCCTACAATGAGCAGTTCTTC. Supplemented by reference TRBV9 and TRBJ2-1, the full variable domain reads DSGVTQTPKHLITATGQRVTLRCSPRSGDLSVYWYQQSLDQGLQFLIQYYNGEERAKGNILERFSAQQFPDLHSELNLSSLELGDSALYFCASSVGHLPYNEQFFGPGTRLTVL.

The rearrangement links TRBV2 to TRBJ2-7; a possible D gene is TRBD2 (5 bases). There are 17 residues in the CDR3. V gave up 5 bases and J gave up 2 bases, with 22 bases separating them. Germline V CDR1 and CDR2: SNHLY, FYNNEI. The chain's CDR3 is CASSTRGRILLPYEQYF. The CDR3, as DNA: TGTGCCAGCAGTACCCGAGGGCGTATACTTCTCCCCTACGAGCAGTACTTC.

The chain uses TRBV18 and TRBJ2-7; 9 bases line up with TRBD2. The CDR3 loop spans 13 amino acids. The trim removed 2 bases at V and 4 bases at J, leaving 0 bases unmatched. Germline V CDR1 and CDR2: KGHSH, LQKENI. CDR3 residues: CASSPAGGYEQYF. The CDR3 bases are TGTGCCAGCTCACCAGCGGGAGGGTACGAGCAGTACTTC.

V is TRBV27 and J is TRBJ2-1; the match to TRBD2 covers 14 bases. CDR1 is MNHEY, CDR2 SMNVEV, per germline (reference sequence). Trimming removed 1 base from V and 4 bases from J; junction bases left unmatched: 3. This CDR3 is 17 amino acids long. This chain's CDR3 is CASSLYGTSGSYNEQFF. The CDR3 bases are TGTGCCAGCAGTTTATACGGGACTAGCGGGAGTTACAATGAGCAGTTCTTC.

This chain joins TRBV21-1 and TRBJ2-7; the tabulated D call, TRBD2, remains unverified against the DNA. TRBV21-1 is a recognized pseudogene. The CDR3 consists of 16 residues. Here the CDR3 DNA reads TGTGCCAGCAGCTCCCGTCGCGGGATGAGGTCCTACGAGCAGTACTTC. It encodes CASSSRRGMRSYEQYF.

V usage is TRBV7-6 and J usage is TRBJ1-6; 7 bases fit TRBD1. J lost 7 bases, V lost 7 bases, and 7 bases had no gene match. Germline values: CDR1 SGHVS, CDR2 FNYEAQ. The CDR3 consists of 14 residues. As DNA, the CDR3 is TGTGCCAGCACCCTCGTCAGGGGGAATTCACCCCTCCACTTT. Protein sequence: CASTLVRGNSPLHF.

The chain joins TRBV12-5 to TRBJ2-3; 12 positions match TRBD1. The CDR3 contains 14 residues. In germline, CDR1 is LGHNT, CDR2 FRNRAP. J was trimmed by 11 bases and V by 6 bases; bases with no gene match: 9. CDR3 bases: TGTGCTAGTGGGGGGACAGGGGGCACCGCGGAGCAGTATTTT. It codes for CASGGTGGTAEQYF.

The chain carries TRBV10-2 and TRBJ2-1; 10 bases agree with TRBD2. This CDR3 spans 16 amino acids. Losses at the gene ends were 2 bases for V and 5 bases for J; bases not matched to a gene: 6. Germline lookup yields CDR1 WSHSY and CDR2 SAAADI. CDR3 region: CASSEGSLAGDNEQFF. In DNA form, the CDR3 reads TGCGCCAGCAGTGAGGGGAGTCTAGCGGGAGACAATGAGCAGTTCTTC.

The rearrangement uses TRBV3-1 (or the pseudogene TRBV3-2) and TRBJ2-1; TRBD2 agrees at 12 bases. V lost 4 bases to trimming and J lost 3 bases; unmatched junction nucleotides: 7. Germline CDR1 reads LGHDT; CDR2 reads YNNKEL (reference sequence). CDR3 length: 17 residues. The CDR3 region is CASSLGTSGPYYNEQFF. Written as DNA, the CDR3 is TGTGCCAGCAGCCTCGGGACTAGCGGGCCCTACTACAATGAGCAGTTCTTC.

In its sample, this clone was seen a few times. The gene calls are TRBV18 and TRBJ2-7; maybe TRBD2 (6 bases). Germline V gives CDR1 KGHSH, CDR2 LQKENI. There are 16 residues in the CDR3. The germline V and J ends were trimmed by 0 bases and 1 base, with 13 bases remaining between them. Here the CDR3 reads CASSPPSGWGSYEQYF. CDR3 DNA sequence: TGTGCCAGCTCACCACCAAGCGGGTGGGGTTCCTACGAGCAGTACTTC.

The chain combines TRBV19 with TRBJ2-7, with 7 nucleotides matching TRBD2. This CDR3 is 15 amino acids long. V was clipped by 0 bases and J by 2 bases; unmatched bases: 4. Germline lookup yields CDR1 LNHDA and CDR2 SQIVND (reference sequence). DNA of the CDR3: TGTGCCAGTAGTATAGATCCCGGACTAGCCTACGAGCAGTACTTC. It encodes CASSIDPGLAYEQYF.